The source of this TCR beta chain is a study of beta chain features in type 1 diabetes. Study-wide results and limits: Researchers could not determine here whether HLA type influences TCRB rearrangement. The study found fewer insertions and more deletions at VDJ junctions in type 1 diabetes patients. People with Type 1 diabetes carried modestly yet significantly shorter TCRB CDR3s in all four CD4+ subsets.

Markers CD45RO/CCR7/CD25/CD127/CD95/CD27 served to sort CD4+ naive, central memory, regulatory and stem cell-like memory cells. The CDR3 runs 13 residues. Per germline, CDR1 MDHEN and CDR2 SYDVKM. Trimming took off 5 bases at V and 0 bases at J, with 6 bases between the two ends. Of note for this clone: What it recognizes is unknown. Other DNA variants within this sample encode the same CDR3.

Every isolated RNA sample was fully reverse transcribed, so sequencing captured expressed TCRB transcripts. Measured with immunoSEQ multiplex PCR; TCRdb has only the in-frame clones, and not every one. The data contain 600,000 or so clones, about 14% of them singletons. The source of this sequence is a man aged 18 to 29 with type 1 diabetes. What was sequenced was naive CD4+ T cells from blood. The chain uses TRBV28 and TRBJ2-3; D gene ambiguous. DNA of the CDR3: TGTGCCAGCAGTCCCGGTAGCACAGATACGCAGTATTTT. This gives the protein CASSPGSTDTQYF. The full variable domain, in which reference TRBV28 and TRBJ2-3 provide the parts outside the CDR3, is DVKVTQSSRYLVKRTGEKVFLECVQDMDHENMFWYRQDPGLGLRLIYFSYDVKMKEKGDIPEGYSVSREKKERFSLILESASTNQTSMYLCASSPGSTDTQYFGPGTRLTVL.